The 7 T cell receptor beta chains below all came from one sample that was sequenced in a study of cytomegalovirus exposure and HLA in healthy donors. Primers included in the PCR were 60 Vbeta and 13 Jbeta primers. Only in-frame clones appear in the TCRdb table, and some are missing; sequencing was by immunoSEQ multiplex PCR. The sample consists of more than 150,000 clones, 84% of them appearing once. Sequenced sample: PBMCs. These receptors were taken from a girl under 10 years old in good health and CMV-seropositive.

V gene TRBV5-1 combines with J gene TRBJ1-3, with unresolved D. The V end lost 2 bases, the J end lost 0 bases, and 12 bases lay between the germline ends. This CDR3 has 16 amino acids. Per germline, CDR1 SGHRS and CDR2 YFSETQ. CDR3 in amino acids: CASSFGGLTSGNTIYF. Written as DNA, the CDR3 is TGCGCCAGCAGCTTCGGCGGGTTGACCTCTGGAAACACCATATATTTT.

The V call is TRBV9, the J call TRBJ2-7; 10 nucleotides align to TRBD2. CDR3 length equals 16 residues. Unmatched junction bases numbered 9, after V lost 2 bases and J lost 4 bases. Germline loops: CDR1 SGDLS, CDR2 YYNGEE. The CDR3 DNA follows: TGTGCCAGCAGCGTCGGTCCTAGCGGGAGTGCATACGAGCAGTACTTC. It yields the protein CASSVGPSGSAYEQYF.

The CDR3 DNA sequence: TGTGCCAGCAGTAGGGACAAATTGCTTGCGCAGTACTTC. It translates to CASSRDKLLAQYF. This chain connects TRBV28 to TRBJ2-7; tentative D call: TRBD1 (6 bases). The V and J ends lost 5 bases and 9 bases respectively, with 17 bases between them. Germline lookup yields CDR1 MDHEN and CDR2 SYDVKM. The CDR3 has 13 residues.

The rearrangement links TRBV6-5 to TRBJ2-5, with 8 bases that match TRBD2. Unmatched junction bases numbered 5, after V lost 7 bases and J lost 4 bases. Germline-derived CDR1 and CDR2 are MNHEY and SVGAGI. The CDR3 spans 13 residues. For the CDR3, the DNA is TGTGCCAGCACGGGGGGGCGGCTAGAGACCCAGTACTTC. It is translated as CASTGGRLETQYF.

This chain joins TRBV28 and TRBJ1-4; D is perhaps TRBD1 (5 bases). V dropped 6 bases and J dropped 3 bases, with 14 bases sitting between them. The CDR3 is made up of 15 amino acids. Germline lookup yields CDR1 MDHEN and CDR2 SYDVKM. The CDR3 spells CASSPAGGANEKLFF. The CDR3 DNA is TGTGCCAGCAGCCCCGCCGGGGGAGCTAATGAAAAACTGTTTTTT. The entire variable domain, with the rest obtained from reference TRBV28 and TRBJ1-4, is as follows: DVKVTQSSRYLVKRTGEKVFLECVQDMDHENMFWYRQDPGLGLRLIYFSYDVKMKEKGDIPEGYSVSREKKERFSLILESASTNQTSMYLCASSPAGGANEKLFFGSGTQLSVL.

The chain joins TRBV6-6 to TRBJ2-7; the D gene is possibly TRBD2 (5 bases). The CDR3 runs 16 residues. V dropped 2 bases and J dropped 6 bases, with 20 bases sitting between them. CDR1 MNHNY and CDR2 SVGAGI come from the germline V gene (reference sequence). The CDR3 nucleotides are TGTGCCAGCAGTTACAGGAGTTCTAGCTTTAACCGCGAGCAGTACTTC. This codes for CASSYRSSSFNREQYF.

There are a few counts of this clone. This chain joins TRBV30 and TRBJ1-1; 8 nucleotides agree with TRBD1. Germline-derived CDR1 and CDR2 are GTSNPN and SVGIG (reference sequence). V lost 6 bases to trimming and J lost 3 bases; unmatched junction nucleotides: 9. The CDR3 has 14 residues. Written as DNA, the CDR3 is TGTGCCTGCTCCCTGGACAGGGCTGACACTGAAGCTTTCTTT. Translation gives CACSLDRADTEAFF.